This T cell receptor (beta chain) was recorded in a study of vaccination effects on CD4 cells after COVID-19. Overall study: Post-vaccine draws lagged the second dose by a median of 72 days. Findings of the study overall: Healthy vaccinees' vaccine-induced clones included only 1 of 255 cross-reacting with common cold coronaviruses.

Data came from immunoSEQ multiplex PCR; TCRdb stores just in-frame clones and leaves some out. The table includes fewer than 90,000 clones, about three quarters detected once. The length of the CDR3 is 15 residues. The junction had 2 bases not matched to a gene; V was cut back by 5 bases and J by 1 base. Germline loops: CDR1 SGHTA, CDR2 FQGTGA. Before any sequencing was done, the ViraFEST assay used viral peptide pools to expand antigen-specific CD4+ T cells. A roughly 10-day culture period preceded the isolation of CD4+ T cells. Of the BNT162b2 and mRNA-1273 vaccines, participants received two doses of one or the other. None of these healthy vaccinees had been infected with SARS-CoV-2 before vaccination. It was with roughly 9.5 IU/ml IL-2 and 10 ug/ml peptides that some 1.9 million PBMC per well were cultured. On this clone: The antigen is not known.

The chain is built from TRBV7-3 and TRBJ2-2, with 9 positions matching TRBD1. The source of this sequence is a human donor who received a COVID-19 vaccine. The sample was CD4+ T cells from PBMCs cultured with HCoV-OC43 spike peptides, taken after COVID-19 vaccination. Subset defined: HCoV-OC43 spike overlapping peptide pool stimulation. The CDR3 here is CASSQTGGNTGELFF. In nucleotides, the CDR3 is TGTGCCAGCAGCCAGACAGGGGGGAACACCGGGGAGCTGTTTTTT. Full variable domain (remainder filled in from reference TRBV7-3 and TRBJ2-2): GAGVSQTPSNKVTEKGKYVELRCDPISGHTALYWYRQSLGQGPEFLIYFQGTGAADDSGLPNDRFFAVRPEGSVSTLKIQRTERGDSAVYLCASSQTGGNTGELFFGEGSRLTVL.